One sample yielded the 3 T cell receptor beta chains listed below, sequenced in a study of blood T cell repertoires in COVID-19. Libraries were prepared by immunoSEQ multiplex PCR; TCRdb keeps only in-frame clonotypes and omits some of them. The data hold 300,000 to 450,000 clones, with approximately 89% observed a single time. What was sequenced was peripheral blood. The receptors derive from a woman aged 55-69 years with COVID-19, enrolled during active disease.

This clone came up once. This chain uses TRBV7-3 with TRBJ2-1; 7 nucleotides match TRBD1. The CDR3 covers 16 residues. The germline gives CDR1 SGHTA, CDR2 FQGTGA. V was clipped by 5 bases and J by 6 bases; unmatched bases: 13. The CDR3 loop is CASSPGGQVVFNEQFF. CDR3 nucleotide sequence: TGTGCCAGCAGCCCCGGTGGACAGGTTGTTTTCAATGAGCAGTTCTTC.

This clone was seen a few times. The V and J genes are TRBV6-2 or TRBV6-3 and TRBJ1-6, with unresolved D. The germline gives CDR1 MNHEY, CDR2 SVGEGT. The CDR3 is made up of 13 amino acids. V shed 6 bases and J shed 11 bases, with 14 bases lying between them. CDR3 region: CASSPMEVTPLHF. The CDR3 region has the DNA TGTGCCAGCAGCCCGATGGAGGTTACACCCCTCCACTTT.

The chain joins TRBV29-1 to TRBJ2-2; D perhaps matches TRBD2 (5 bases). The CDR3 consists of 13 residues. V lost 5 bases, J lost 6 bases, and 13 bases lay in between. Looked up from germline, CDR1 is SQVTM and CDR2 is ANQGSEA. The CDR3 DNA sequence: TGCAGCGTTTACGGGGAAGTTTCCGGGGAGCTGTTTTTT. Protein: CSVYGEVSGELFF.